Following are 24 T cell receptor beta chains from one sample sequenced in a study of cytomegalovirus exposure and HLA in healthy donors. PCR primers comprised 60 Vbeta and 13 Jbeta primers. The table came from immunoSEQ multiplex PCR; TCRdb's copy has only in-frame clones and leaves some out. The sample lists about 150,000 clones, nearly 80% occurring once. Material for sequencing was PBMCs. Receptor source: a male donor in good health and CMV-seronegative.

This clone was detected only a few times. The chain couples TRBV7-2 to TRBJ2-7; D gene ambiguous. The CDR3 is made up of 15 amino acids. Germline-derived CDR1 and CDR2 are SGHTA and FQGNSA. V was pared by 1 base and J by 0 bases, with 10 bases between. Written as DNA, the CDR3 is TGTGCCAGCAGCTTAGTCCCCATGAGCTCCTACGAGCAGTACTTC. The encoded protein is CASSLVPMSSYEQYF.

The chain couples TRBV25-1 to TRBJ2-1; possible D gene TRBD2, 6 bases. This CDR3 has 14 residues. Trimming shortened V by 8 bases and J by 5 bases, and 16 bases separated the two germline ends. Germline loops: CDR1 MGHDK, CDR2 SYGVNS. CDR3 nucleotide sequence: TGTGCCAGCCCCTCACCTAGCGTTGACAATGAGCAGTTCTTC. It codes for CASPSPSVDNEQFF.

The table lists this clone with a count of one. The chain uses TRBV5-6 and TRBJ2-1, with 10 bases matching TRBD1. Losses at the gene ends were 2 bases for V and 8 bases for J; bases not matched to a gene: 10. CDR1 is SGHDT and CDR2 is YYEEEE in the germline V gene. The CDR3 has 16 residues. The CDR3 DNA is TGTGCCAGCAGCTTACCGGGGGACAGGGGAACGTATGAGCAGTTCTTC. This codes for CASSLPGDRGTYEQFF.

The gene calls are TRBV7-2 and TRBJ1-3, with D hard to call. The germline gives CDR1 SGHTA, CDR2 FQGNSA. V was trimmed by 0 bases and J by 1 base, leaving 13 bases between them. CDR3 length equals 17 residues. The CDR3 bases are TGTGCCAGCAGCTTAGCTTCGCGGGGAGGGTCTGGAAACACCATATATTTT. Its protein product is CASSLASRGGSGNTIYF.

V gene TRBV7-3 combines with J gene TRBJ1-2, with 7 bases fitting TRBD1. With 0 bases clipped from V and 5 bases from J, the junction kept 6 bases outside the gene matches. This CDR3 contains 15 residues. Germline lookup yields CDR1 SGHTA and CDR2 FQGTGA. CDR3 residues: CASSLTGDSLYGYTF. Here the CDR3 DNA reads TGTGCCAGCAGCTTAACGGGGGACAGTTTATATGGCTACACCTTC. Complete variable domain (other parts from reference TRBV7-3 and TRBJ1-2): GAGVSQTPSNKVTEKGKYVELRCDPISGHTALYWYRQSLGQGPEFLIYFQGTGAADDSGLPNDRFFAVRPEGSVSTLKIQRTERGDSAVYLCASSLTGDSLYGYTFGSGTRLTVV.

The chain combines TRBV25-1 with TRBJ1-1; TRBD1 agrees at 9 bases. This CDR3 contains 16 residues. CDR1 is MGHDK, CDR2 SYGVNS, per germline. The trim removed 4 bases at V and 5 bases at J, leaving 11 bases unmatched. The CDR3 DNA reads as TGTGCCAGCAGTGCCCCATCCGGGACAGGGAGAACTGAAGCTTTCTTT. Encoded protein: CASSAPSGTGRTEAFF.

The gene calls are TRBV6-6 and TRBJ1-5; 8 bases match TRBD1. The germline gives CDR1 MNHNY, CDR2 SVGAGI (reference sequence). V lost 4 bases and J lost 3; bases outside the gene matches: 5. The length of the CDR3 is 15 residues. Here the CDR3 reads CASSSQGADNQPQHF. CDR3 DNA: TGTGCCAGCAGTTCCCAGGGGGCCGACAATCAGCCCCAGCATTTT.

The chain uses TRBV5-1 and TRBJ2-3, with 13 nucleotides matching TRBD2. The CDR3 covers 17 residues. The V gene end was trimmed by 3 bases and the J gene end by 4 bases; junction bases not matched to a gene: 8. The germline V gene has CDR1 SGHRS and CDR2 YFSETQ. The CDR3 loop is CASSSLYTSGGADTQYF. CDR3 DNA: TGCGCCAGCAGCTCCCTATATACTAGCGGGGGGGCAGATACGCAGTATTTT.

The chain is built from TRBV5-6 and TRBJ1-1, with D hard to call. The CDR3 length is 14 residues. V gave up 2 bases and J gave up 0 bases, with 8 bases separating them. Germline CDR1 SGHDT, CDR2 YYEEEE. The DNA for the CDR3 is TGTGCCAGCAGCTTATCAGGCATGAACACTGAAGCTTTCTTT. The encoded protein is CASSLSGMNTEAFF.

This clone was found once. The chain uses TRBV18 and TRBJ2-7; tentatively, D is TRBD1 (6 bases). Germline CDR1 is KGHSH and CDR2 is LQKENI. V was cut by 2 bases and J by 2 bases, with 13 bases left in between. CDR3 length equals 15 residues. In DNA form, the CDR3 reads TGTGCCAGCTCACCATTCCGGGACAACCCCTACGAGCAGTACTTC. This codes for CASSPFRDNPYEQYF.

The genes are TRBV5-1 and TRBJ2-7; 8 bases align to TRBD1. Germline V lookup: CDR1 SGHRS, CDR2 YFSETQ. CDR3 length: 15 residues. J gave up 5 bases and V 0 bases, and 7 bases lay outside the gene matches. This CDR3 is CASSLDRGVLDEQYF. DNA for the CDR3: TGCGCCAGCAGCTTGGACAGGGGGGTTTTGGACGAGCAGTACTTC.

As regards this clone: Germline and junction disagree at one end, which may indicate a read error. The chain recombines TRBV6-1 with TRBJ1-2; D unresolved. CDR1 is MNHNS, CDR2 SASEGT, per germline. The CDR3 loop spans 13 amino acids. The CDR3 region has the DNA TGTGCCAGCAGGGAAGGGCAGTTTTTTGGCTACACCTTC. Protein product: CASREGQFFGYTF.

The chain recombines TRBV7-3 with TRBJ2-7, with TRBD1 matching 8 bases. This CDR3 is built from 13 residues. The V gene's germline CDR1 is SGHTA and CDR2 FQGTGA. The ends lost 4 bases at V and 6 bases at J; junction bases unmatched: 5. The CDR3 region has the DNA TGTGCCAGCAGCTCTCAGGGGGCCAGCGAGCAGTACTTC. Translation gives CASSSQGASEQYF.

The chain uses TRBV7-9 and TRBJ1-6; perhaps TRBD1 as D (5 bases). The germline V gene encodes CDR1 SEHNR and CDR2 FQNEAQ (reference sequence). The V end was cut by 1 base, the J end by 9 bases, with 7 bases between. CDR3 length: 13 residues. The CDR3 spells CASSLGGVSPLHF. CDR3 nucleotide sequence: TGTGCCAGCAGCTTAGGGGGGGTTTCACCCCTCCACTTT.

The chain links TRBV5-6 to TRBJ1-5; D is uncertain. Germline V gene lookup returns CDR1 SGHDT and CDR2 YYEEEE. The CDR3 runs to 16 residues. V shed 0 bases and J shed 0 bases, with 10 bases lying between them. This CDR3 is CASSLGPPYSNQPQHF. In DNA, the CDR3 is TGTGCCAGCAGCTTGGGGCCCCCTTATAGCAATCAGCCCCAGCATTTT. Complete variable domain (other parts from reference TRBV5-6 and TRBJ1-5): DAGVTQSPTHLIKTRGQQVTLRCSPKSGHDTVSWYQQALGQGPQFIFQYYEEEERQRGNFPDRFSGHQFPNYSSELNVNALLLGDSALYLCASSLGPPYSNQPQHFGDGTRLSIL.

The chain couples TRBV19 to TRBJ1-2; 7 positions agree with TRBD1. V lost 9 bases, J lost 6 bases, and 16 bases stayed unmatched. This CDR3 contains 15 residues. Per germline, CDR1 LNHDA and CDR2 SQIVND (reference sequence). The CDR3 region is CARLGVKGAMNGYTF. Here the CDR3 DNA reads TGTGCCAGACTTGGGGTTAAGGGGGCGATGAATGGCTACACCTTC.

V gene TRBV11-3 combines with J gene TRBJ2-3; D is uncertain. The CDR3 has 13 amino acids. CDR1 is SGHNT and CDR2 is YENEEA in the germline V gene. Between the trimmed V and J ends, which lost 0 bases and 3 bases, there was a span of 4 bases. The CDR3 DNA follows: TGTGCCAGCAGCTTAGATCTTACAGATACGCAGTATTTT. As protein: CASSLDLTDTQYF.

The chain links TRBV6-5 to TRBJ2-7, with D tentatively TRBD1 (5 bases). CDR1 and CDR2 from the germline V gene are MNHEY and SVGAGI. V dropped 1 base and J dropped 0 bases, with 10 bases sitting between them. The CDR3 totals 15 residues. CDR3 sequence: CASSYLGRASYEQYF. The CDR3, as DNA: TGTGCCAGCAGTTACTTAGGCAGGGCCTCCTACGAGCAGTACTTC.

The V gene is TRBV7-9, the J gene TRBJ2-1, with 15 bases lining up with TRBD2. In germline, CDR1 is SEHNR, CDR2 FQNEAQ (reference sequence). J was trimmed by 7 bases and V by 5 bases; bases with no gene match: 3. The CDR3 has 15 amino acids. CDR3 residues: CASSPGTSGGNEQFF. CDR3 nucleotide sequence: TGTGCCAGCAGCCCAGGGACTAGCGGGGGGAATGAGCAGTTCTTC.

The chain joins TRBV29-1 to TRBJ2-2; 10 nucleotides align to TRBD2. Germline CDR1 reads SQVTM; CDR2 reads ANQGSEA. V gave up 6 bases and J gave up 7 bases; unmatched junction bases: 17. CDR3 length: 17 residues. CDR3 nucleotide sequence: TGCAGCGTCCCTGGAGGTAGCGGGGGGTCCAAGATCGGGGAGCTGTTTTTT. This sequence encodes CSVPGGSGGSKIGELFF.

Concerning this clone itself: Relative to the germline gene, one junction end is altered; a read error may explain this. The chain has TRBV7-9 and TRBJ2-7; no clear D. CDR3 length: 14 amino acids. From germline, CDR1 is SEHNR and CDR2 FQNEAQ (reference sequence). The CDR3 sequence is CSSSLGHGAYEQYF. CDR3 DNA sequence: TGTTCCAGCAGCTTAGGTCACGGAGCCTACGAGCAGTACTTC.

Worth noting for this clone: Other DNA sequences in this specimen translate into the identical CDR3. The chain carries TRBV7-2 and TRBJ2-5; no definite D call. The V and J ends lost 2 bases and 1 base respectively, with 5 bases between them. Germline assignment: CDR1 SGHTA and CDR2 FQGNSA. The CDR3 length is 13 residues. The CDR3: CASSLSLQETQYF. The CDR3, as DNA: TGTGCCAGCAGCTTATCCCTCCAAGAGACCCAGTACTTC.

The chain employs TRBV11-3 and TRBJ2-7, with 8 bases lining up with TRBD1. This CDR3 has 16 amino acids. The J segment lost 0 bases and the V segment lost 5 bases, leaving 9 bases of the junction unmatched. Germline V gene data show CDR1 as SGHNT and CDR2 as YENEEA. The CDR3 spells CASSPRTGLSSYEQYF. The CDR3 bases are TGTGCCAGCAGCCCACGGACAGGGCTGAGCTCCTACGAGCAGTACTTC.

The chain combines TRBV29-1 with TRBJ2-1, with a possible D match to TRBD2 (6 bases). This CDR3 is built from 13 residues. V lost 4 bases to trimming and J lost 2 bases, with 9 bases between them. The germline V gene encodes CDR1 SQVTM and CDR2 ANQGSEA. CDR3 DNA: TGCAGCGTTGTCGCGGGAACCTACAATGAGCAGTTCTTC. Translating it yields CSVVAGTYNEQFF.